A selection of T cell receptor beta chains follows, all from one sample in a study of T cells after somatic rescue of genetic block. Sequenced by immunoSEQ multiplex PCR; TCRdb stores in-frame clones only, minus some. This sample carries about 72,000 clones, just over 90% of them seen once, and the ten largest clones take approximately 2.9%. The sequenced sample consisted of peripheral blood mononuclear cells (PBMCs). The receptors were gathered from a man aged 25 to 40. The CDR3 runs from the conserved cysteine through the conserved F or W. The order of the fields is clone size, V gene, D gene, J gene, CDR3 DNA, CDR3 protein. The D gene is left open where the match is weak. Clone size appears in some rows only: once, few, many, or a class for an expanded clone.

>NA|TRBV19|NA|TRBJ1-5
TGTGCCAGTAGGAAGGAGGGGTATAGCAATCAGCCCCAGCATTTT
CASRKEGYSNQPQHF
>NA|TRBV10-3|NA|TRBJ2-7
TGTGCCATCAGTGACGGGGACTACGAGCAGTACTTC
CAISDGDYEQYF
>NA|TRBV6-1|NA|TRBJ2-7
TGTGCCAGCAGTGAGGTTGGGGGTCACGAGCAGTACTTC
CASSEVGGHEQYF
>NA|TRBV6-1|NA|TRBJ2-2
TGTGCCAGCCGCCTCGGGAGCACCGGGGAGCTGTTTTTT
CASRLGSTGELFF
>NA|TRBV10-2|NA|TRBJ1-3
TGCGCCAGCAGTGATACCTTGAGCTCTGGAAACACCATATATTTT
CASSDTLSSGNTIYF
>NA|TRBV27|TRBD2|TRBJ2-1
TGTGCCAGCAGCTCGGGACTAGCGGCCCACGGCGGTGAGCAGTTCTTC
CASSSGLAAHGGEQFF
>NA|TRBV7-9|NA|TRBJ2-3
TGTGCCAGCAGCTTAGAAGGTGACACAGATACGCAGTATTTT
CASSLEGDTDTQYF
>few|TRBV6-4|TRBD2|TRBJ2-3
TGTGCCAGCAGTGATGGGACTACTAGCACAGATACGCAGTATTTT
CASSDGTTSTDTQYF
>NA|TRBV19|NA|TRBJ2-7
TGTGCCAGTAGTCCTGACAGCTCCTACGAGCAGTACTTC
CASSPDSSYEQYF
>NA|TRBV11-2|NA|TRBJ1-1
TGTGCCAGCAGCTTACAACGACTGAACACTGAAGCTTTCTTT
CASSLQRLNTEAFF
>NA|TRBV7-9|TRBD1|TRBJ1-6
TGTGCCAGCAGCTCAACGGACAGGGGCCGTTTTTCACCCCTCCACTTT
CASSSTDRGRFSPLHF
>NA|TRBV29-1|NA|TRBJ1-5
TGCAGCGTTGTGAAGGGGGGTAGCAATCAGCCCCAGCATTTT
CSVVKGGSNQPQHF
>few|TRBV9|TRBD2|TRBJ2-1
TGTGCCAGCAGCCTGGGGACTAGGGGCAATGAGCAGTTCTTC
CASSLGTRGNEQFF
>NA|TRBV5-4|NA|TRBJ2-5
TGTGCCAGCAGCTTCGGCCCCTTCAAGTACTTC
CASSFGPFKYF
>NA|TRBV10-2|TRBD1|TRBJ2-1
TGCGCCAGCAGTGAGTCCGGGACAGGGGAAAACAATGAGCAGTTCTTC
CASSESGTGENNEQFF
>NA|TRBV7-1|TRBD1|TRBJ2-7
TGTGCCAGCAGCCCTGACAGGGGCTACGAGCAGTACTTC
CASSPDRGYEQYF
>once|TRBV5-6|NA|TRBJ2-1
TGTGCCAGCAGCCCGCACGGGTCGTCAGTTTACAATGAGCAGTTCTTC
CASSPHGSSVYNEQFF
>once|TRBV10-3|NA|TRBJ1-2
TGTGCCATCAGTGAGACAGCTTTGAGAGGCTACACCTTC
CAISETALRGYTF
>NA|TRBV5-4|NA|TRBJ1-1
TGTGCCAGCACCAACCCGACAGGGAACACTGAAGCTTTCTTT
CASTNPTGNTEAFF
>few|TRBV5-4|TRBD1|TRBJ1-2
TGTGCCAGCAGACAGGGGAATAACTATGGCTACACCTTC
CASRQGNNYGYTF
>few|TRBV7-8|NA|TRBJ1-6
TGTGCCAGCAGCTTAGCGGCCCAGGGACCCCTCCACTTT
CASSLAAQGPLHF
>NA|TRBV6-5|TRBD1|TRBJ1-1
TGTGCCAGCAGCGGCATGGGGACAGGGGACACTGAAGCTTTCTTT
CASSGMGTGDTEAFF